This T cell receptor (beta chain) was profiled in a study of blood T cells in healthy people across ages. Alongside a J-beta primer mix, a sample-barcoded 5' primer served in a second PCR lasting roughly 7 to 11 cycles. TCRdb re-called the 5' RACE reads through MiXCR, storing one row per CDR3 protein. The repertoire has about 1.8 million distinct CDR3 sequences, roughly 49% of them found once; the top ten carry around 2.1%. Healthy Russian Caucasian donors spanned ages about 6 to 100 years. This sequence was found in a woman aged 40-49 years in good health. The sequenced sample consisted of blood.

CDR3 bases: TGTGCCAGCAGTTACAACCCGGGGGTCGCCTACGAGCAGTACTTC. Translated, it gives CASSYNPGVAYEQYF. V usage is TRBV6-2 or TRBV6-3 and J usage is TRBJ2-4; TRBD2 might be the D (6 bases). The end of the DNA aligns better with TRBJ2-7, so the J call may be wrong. The CDR3 has 15 amino acids. CDR1 is MNHEY, CDR2 SVGEGT, per germline.